This TCR beta chain emerged from a study of T cells in Graves' hyperthyroidism and ophthalmopathy (dated by TCRdb to 2018 to 2020). General notes on the study: Peripheral blood samples were taken at the time of initial diagnosis, prior to any treatment. The paper describes TCR Vbeta CDR3 sequencing of 120 to 150 peripheral blood samples, made up of some 40 ophthalmopathy patients, roughly 80 hyperthyroidism patients and about 17 progressor patients. Following sampling, methimazole starting at 30 mg daily was given to hyperthyroidism patients, and high-dose intravenous methylprednisolone was given to ophthalmopathy patients. An independent validation cohort of fewer than 20 hyperthyroidism patients and roughly 16 patients who later progressed to ophthalmopathy tested prospective prediction of ophthalmopathy. To identify TCR V-J signatures that set the groups apart, the researchers used a discovery cohort of 100 or so patients, made up of roughly 45 with Graves' ophthalmopathy and 57 with stable Graves' hyperthyroidism. In addition, the study compared T-cell repertoires in thyroid tissue and in blood from over 5 Graves' hyperthyroidism patients. For training and testing, the 80 to 100 patients in the discovery cohort were randomly divided in a 7:3 ratio. What the research found in general, with its limitations: Most expanded thyroid clonotypes (frequency above 0.001) were also found in blood, which suggests that blood repertoires may mirror thyroid immune responses. In validation, the model predicted progression to ophthalmopathy with roughly 66% sensitivity and less than 80% specificity, a median of 6.5 months before onset. A model built on a 13 V-J signature distinguished ophthalmopathy from stable hyperthyroidism, reaching roughly 88% sensitivity and approximately 81% specificity in cross-validation and 80%/75% in testing. No statistical method was used to fix the sample size in advance, and group allocation was not hidden from the investigators.

TCR beta CDR3 regions were amplified from RNA transcripts. The TCR CDR3 was subjected to a first round of RT-PCR using the HTBI primer set and the Qiagen OneStep RT-PCR kit. Libraries were constructed in a second round of multiplex PCR, after which size selection and purification were carried out. Sequencing of the libraries was done on an Illumina HiSeq2000 using paired-end 100 bp reads. The paper's processing steps were these. Raw data were processed with SOAPnuke, discarding reads with adapters, uncalled bases, mean Phred below 15, or no exact constant-primer or identifier match. COPE v1.2.5 was used to merge the high-quality paired reads, and each unique nucleotide sequence was defined as a clonotype. MiTCR v1.1 was used to align clonotypes to the IMGT TRBV, TRBD and TRBJ reference segments. The analysis included only V-J combinations with a frequency above 0.0001, which together covered 99% to 99.2% of the repertoires. The TCS score was defined as the ratio of F50 (clonal expansion) to E x V (chaos), calculated using BLOSUM62-based TCRdist between CDR3 peptides within each V-J. Welch's t-statistics and random forest reduced some 510 V-J features to about 13, which were used in a naive Bayes classifier (R e1071). TCRdb itself trimmed the public reads at Q25 with fastp, ran MiXCR and retained productive beta chains. For every CDR3 protein sequence, its rows merge into one entry that carries the most common genes and DNA. TCRdb's processing, not the authors' own work, is the source of the V and J calls. The sample data list 350,000 to 450,000 distinct CDR3 sequences, and about 17% of these were observed just once. The ten most abundant clones make up around a third of the sample.

The germline V gene (reference sequence) supplies CDR1 SEHNR and CDR2 FQNEAQ. V is trimmed back by 1 base and J by 2 bases, and the junction contains 2 bases that no gene match accounts for. Including the terminal cysteine and phenylalanine, the CDR3 comprises 14 residues. The CDR3 DNA has 42 bases and is translated from base 1. For this clonotype: It lacks a known antigen. One base away there is no much larger clone; base qualities are not given.

Hyperthyroidism patients were newly diagnosed, with disease duration under 2 months, and aged 18 to 65 years. Patients with uncontrolled infections, other autoimmune diseases, pregnancy or lactation were excluded. Diagnoses relied on clinical symptoms, serum thyroxine and TRAb, thyroid ultrasound and orbital computed tomography. Blood from progressor patients was drawn when they were first diagnosed with hyperthyroidism, before any ophthalmopathy symptoms appeared. Ficoll-Paque density gradient centrifugation was used to isolate PBMCs from under 11 ml of fresh peripheral blood. Progressor patients were defined as those initially diagnosed with Graves' hyperthyroidism in whom ophthalmopathy developed during follow-up. Total RNA was extracted with Trizol reagent, and quality was checked on an Agilent 2100 Bioanalyzer.

The sample comprised blood. The V gene is TRBV7-9 and the J gene is TRBJ2-7; TRBD1 matches 7 bases in the middle. The source of this sequence is a woman aged 25 to 39 with Graves' hyperthyroidism that later progressed to Graves' ophthalmopathy. The DNA sequence follows: TGTGCCAGCAGCTTAGAGGGGGCTGCCTACGAGCAGTACTTC. It specifies CASSLEGAAYEQYF.